The present entry profiles one T cell receptor (beta chain) with its context. The sample originates from a study of T-cell reconstitution after alpha-beta-depleted transplantation in children. This CDR3 spans 15 amino acids. Looked up from germline, CDR1 is SGDLS and CDR2 is YYNGEE. V was clipped by 0 bases and J by 0 bases; unmatched bases: 3. Unique molecular identifiers tagged the TCRbeta library. Using its own MiXCR run on the PCR reads, TCRdb lists one record per CDR3 protein. The table shows about 980,000 distinct CDR3 sequences, with under 30% occurring only once. The rearrangement joins TRBV9 to TRBJ2-7, with 7 bases identical to TRBD2. The input for sequencing was PBMCs, mostly from graft donor cells, taken 360 days after TCRalphabeta/CD19-depleted stem cell transplant. The clonotype comes from a boy in the first two years of life who had a stem cell transplant for SCID, so the T cells may come from the graft donor. The CDR3 spells CASSVEGEGSYEQYF. CDR3 nucleotides: TGTGCCAGCAGCGTAGAAGGGGAGGGCTCCTACGAGCAGTACTTC. Full variable domain (rest looked up from reference TRBV9 and TRBJ2-7): DSGVTQTPKHLITATGQRVTLRCSPRSGDLSVYWYQQSLDQGLQFLIQYYNGEERAKGNILERFSAQQFPDLHSELNLSSLELGDSALYFCASSVEGEGSYEQYFGPGTRLTVT.